The TCR beta chain under discussion was sequenced for a study of T-cell reconstitution after alpha-beta-depleted transplantation in children. Study-wide results and limits: Some patients owed their high day-60 TCRbeta diversity to surviving recipient T cells and thymic progenitors. Newly produced T cells mostly provided counts and TCRbeta diversity after one year, as hyperexpanded clones declined. After transplant, at about two months, alpha-beta T cells were reportedly derived from several hundred expanded graft clones.

This clonotype was seen repeatedly, ten times or more. Its specificity is unknown. The CDR3 covers 12 residues. CDR1 SQVTM and CDR2 ANQGSEA come from the germline V gene. The V end lost 2 bases, the J end lost 10 bases, and 12 bases lay between the germline ends. Preparation of the TCRbeta library used unique molecular identifiers. TCRdb fed the PCR reads into MiXCR, producing one record per CDR3 protein. The sample lists about 490,000 distinct CDR3 sequences; roughly a tenth were seen once. The V and J genes are TRBV29-1 and TRBJ2-1; D may be TRBD1 (5 bases). The TCR was taken from a child younger than 10 with inherited bone marrow failure, due to receive a stem cell transplant. The sequencing used PBMCs, collected before TCRalphabeta/CD19-depleted stem cell transplant. The CDR3 reads CSVEWSRVEQFF. CDR3 nucleotide sequence: TGCAGCGTTGAATGGAGCAGGGTCGAGCAGTTCTTC.